This passage covers 28 T cell receptor beta chains from one sample sequenced in a study of control samples from healthy donors and cancer patients. The method was immunoSEQ multiplex PCR; TCRdb's version includes in-frame clones alone and lacks a portion of them. Counted here are more than 110,000 clones, roughly 92% occurring once; the ten biggest clones make up 10% to 12%. The sequencing sample was made of blood. The receptors here all came from a man younger than 45 in good health.

The genes are TRBV7-6 and TRBJ2-1; perhaps TRBD2 as D (6 bases). The CDR3 has 17 amino acids. Germline V gene lookup returns CDR1 SGHVS and CDR2 FNYEAQ. Trimming shortened V by 5 bases and J by 5 bases, and 22 bases separated the two germline ends. The chain's CDR3 is CASSGAEGQRRNNEQFF. The CDR3 DNA reads as TGTGCCAGCAGCGGCGCGGAGGGGCAACGAAGAAACAATGAGCAGTTCTTC.

The chain couples TRBV7-2 to TRBJ2-1; D is undetermined. The CDR3 is 16 amino acids. Germline values: CDR1 SGHTA, CDR2 FQGNSA. Trimming removed 1 base at V and 2 bases at J, with 12 bases between. The CDR3 loop is CASSLVVRNPYNEQFF. The CDR3, as DNA: TGTGCCAGCAGCTTAGTTGTCCGGAACCCCTACAATGAGCAGTTCTTC.

V and J are TRBV3-1 (or the pseudogene TRBV3-2) and TRBJ1-2; 7 bases are shared with TRBD1. This CDR3 comprises 15 residues. The V and J ends lost 2 bases and 5 bases, in that order; junction bases with no gene match: 8. Germline V gives CDR1 LGHDT, CDR2 YNNKEL (reference sequence). CDR3 DNA sequence: TGTGCCAGCAGCCAAATGCCCGCGACAGGGTATGGCTACACCTTC. This gives the protein CASSQMPATGYGYTF.

The V gene is TRBV19, the J gene TRBJ2-3; D is undetermined. CDR3 size: 14 residues. CDR1 is LNHDA, CDR2 SQIVND, per germline (reference sequence). V dropped 2 bases and J dropped 4 bases, with 10 bases sitting between them. The CDR3 sequence: CASSIKGRADTQYF. DNA for the CDR3: TGTGCCAGTAGTATAAAGGGTAGGGCAGATACGCAGTATTTT.

This sequence joins TRBV11-2 and TRBJ2-2; the D is unclear. Trimming removed 4 bases at V and 1 base at J, with 19 bases between. CDR1 SGHAT and CDR2 FQNNGV come from the germline V gene. CDR3 length equals 18 residues. CDR3 amino acids: CASSSGAPLLWNTGELFF. The CDR3 DNA follows: TGTGCCAGCAGCTCCGGCGCACCGTTGCTCTGGAACACCGGGGAGCTGTTTTTT.

This sequence joins TRBV4-2 and TRBJ2-7; 7 bases are a match to TRBD1. The trim removed 4 bases at V and 3 bases at J, leaving 6 bases unmatched. CDR3 length: 14 amino acids. Germline V gives CDR1 LGHNA, CDR2 YNFKEQ. The CDR3 protein is CASSPNRGSYEQYF. CDR3 nucleotide sequence: TGTGCCAGCAGCCCGAACAGGGGAAGCTACGAGCAGTACTTC.

V is TRBV19 and J is TRBJ2-5, with 8 positions matching TRBD1. There are 11 residues in the CDR3. Trimming took 10 bases from V and 10 from J; bases not matched to a gene: 8. Germline-derived CDR1 and CDR2 are LNHDA and SQIVND (reference sequence). CDR3 bases: TGTGCCACAGGACAGGGAAGGGGCCAGTACTTC. This sequence encodes CATGQGRGQYF.

The CDR3 reads CASSRTSEEQFF. The DNA for the CDR3 is TGTGCCAGCAGCAGAACTAGCGAGGAGCAGTTCTTC. This chain uses TRBV5-4 with TRBJ2-1; 7 nucleotides align to TRBD2. This CDR3 is built from 12 residues. Germline CDR1 and CDR2: SGHNT and YYREEE (reference sequence). Germline trimming cut 4 bases from V and 10 bases from J; bases unmatched to any gene: 5. The full variable domain, its missing parts supplied by reference TRBV5-4 and TRBJ2-1, is ETGVTQSPTHLIKTRGQQVTLRCSSQSGHNTVSWYQQALGQGPQFIFQYYREEENGRGNFPPRFSGLQFPNYSSELNVNALELDDSALYLCASSRTSEEQFFGPGTRLTVL.

This chain uses TRBV7-9 with TRBJ1-4; D uncertain. Germline loops: CDR1 SEHNR, CDR2 FQNEAQ (reference sequence). The CDR3 sequence is 16 residues long. Between the trimmed V and J ends, which lost 0 bases and 4 bases, there was a span of 12 bases. The CDR3 sequence: CASSLALGQSNEKLFF. CDR3 in DNA: TGTGCCAGCAGCTTAGCGCTTGGGCAGAGTAATGAAAAACTGTTTTTT.

The sample holds a few counts of this clone. The rearrangement uses TRBV23-1 and TRBJ1-2; 12 bases are a match to TRBD1. TRBV23-1 is identified as an open reading frame with a role that is uncertain. Germline trimming cut 0 bases from V and 8 bases from J; bases unmatched to any gene: 1. This CDR3 has 14 residues. CDR3 loop: CASSQSGTGGGYTF. CDR3 sequence (DNA): TGCGCCAGCAGTCAATCCGGGACAGGGGGCGGCTACACCTTC.

The chain couples TRBV19 to TRBJ2-3, with 7 positions matching TRBD2. Unmatched junction bases numbered 4, after V lost 4 bases and J lost 0 bases. The CDR3 is 15 residues long. Germline lookup yields CDR1 LNHDA and CDR2 SQIVND (reference sequence). Here the CDR3 reads CASSTSGFSTDTQYF. CDR3 DNA: TGTGCCAGTAGTACTAGCGGATTTAGCACAGATACGCAGTATTTT.

This clone has only one observation. The chain couples TRBV27 to TRBJ1-2; D call uncertain. Germline CDR1 MNHEY, CDR2 SMNVEV (reference sequence). V shed 2 bases and J shed 2 bases, with 6 bases lying between them. The CDR3 length is 13 residues. In DNA, the CDR3 is TGTGCCAGCAGTTTAACCCGGAACTATGGCTACACCTTC. Translation: CASSLTRNYGYTF.

V and J are TRBV4-3 and TRBJ2-1; 9 nucleotides line up with TRBD2. The V gene's germline CDR1 is LGHNA and CDR2 YSLEER. The CDR3 consists of 17 residues. The trim removed 0 bases at V and 7 bases at J, leaving 10 bases unmatched. CDR3 sequence (DNA): TGCGCCAGCAGCCAAGATCGAGTTAGCGGGAGTCGGAATGAGCAGTTCTTC. Encoded protein: CASSQDRVSGSRNEQFF.

The genes are TRBV4-3 and TRBJ1-1, with unresolved D. Germline V gene data show CDR1 as LGHNA and CDR2 as YSLEER. This CDR3 is 14 amino acids long. Trimming removed 4 bases at V and 1 base at J, with 10 bases between. The CDR3 region has the DNA TGCGCCAGCAGCCCCACCCACAGGAACACTGAAGCTTTCTTT. Its translation: CASSPTHRNTEAFF.

The V and J genes are TRBV28 and TRBJ1-1; D is uncertain. The CDR3 is 12 residues long. Trimming removed 3 bases from V and 1 base from J, with 3 bases in between. CDR1 is MDHEN, CDR2 SYDVKM, per germline. For the CDR3, the DNA is TGTGCCAGCAGTTTTGGGAACACTGAAGCTTTCTTT. It is translated as CASSFGNTEAFF.

The chain has TRBV11-3 and TRBJ2-7, with D tentatively TRBD2 (5 bases). CDR1 and CDR2 from the germline V gene are SGHNT and YENEEA. The V gene lost 1 base and the J gene lost 6 bases, with 7 bases spanning the gap. The CDR3 is 12 residues long. The CDR3 region is CASSLGLSEQYF. Written as DNA, the CDR3 is TGTGCCAGCAGCTTAGGACTAAGCGAGCAGTACTTC.

The rearrangement joins TRBV18 to TRBJ2-7; no firm D call. This CDR3 spans 11 amino acids. V was pared by 2 bases and J by 7 bases, with 6 bases between. Germline V gene sequence: CDR1 KGHSH, CDR2 LQKENI. The CDR3 reads CASSPGMEQYF. The CDR3 DNA is TGTGCCAGCTCACCAGGGATGGAGCAGTACTTC.

The DNA for the CDR3 is TGTGCCAGTAGTCGACAGGGGAGGGAAAACACTGAAGCTTTCTTT. It translates to CASSRQGRENTEAFF. The chain is built from TRBV19 and TRBJ1-1, with 8 positions matching TRBD1. Trimming took 5 bases from V and 2 from J; bases not matched to a gene: 7. The length of the CDR3 is 15 residues. Germline loops: CDR1 LNHDA, CDR2 SQIVND (reference sequence).

V gene TRBV9 combines with J gene TRBJ2-1, with 9 bases that match TRBD1. CDR3 size: 16 residues. The trim removed 3 bases at V and 5 bases at J, leaving 9 bases unmatched. Germline-derived CDR1 and CDR2 are SGDLS and YYNGEE. CDR3 sequence: CASSGNPGQGNNEQFF. CDR3 DNA: TGTGCCAGCAGCGGAAATCCGGGACAGGGAAACAATGAGCAGTTCTTC.

V is TRBV6-1 and J is TRBJ2-7; D remains unclear. This CDR3 is 17 amino acids long. The ends were cut back, 4 bases at V and 2 bases at J, with 21 bases in the middle. Germline V gene sequence: CDR1 MNHNS, CDR2 SASEGT. For the CDR3, the DNA is TGTGCCAGCAGTGGCTTCCGGCCCCTCCAGGTCACCTACGAGCAGTACTTC. This translates into CASSGFRPLQVTYEQYF.

The CDR3 bases are TGCGCCAGCAGCAGCGGACTAGCGGGTAACAATGAGCAGTTCTTC. Translated: CASSSGLAGNNEQFF. The rearrangement links TRBV5-1 to TRBJ2-1; 11 bases are shared with TRBD2. CDR3 length: 15 amino acids. Looked up from germline, CDR1 is SGHRS and CDR2 is YFSETQ. Germline trimming cut 4 bases from V and 5 bases from J; bases unmatched to any gene: 5.

V and J are TRBV18 and TRBJ2-7; possible D gene TRBD1, 6 bases. V was clipped by 5 bases and J by 0 bases, with 11 bases between them. The CDR3 sequence is 14 residues long. Germline V gene sequence: CDR1 KGHSH, CDR2 LQKENI. This CDR3 reads CASSAQQGSYEQYF. CDR3 nucleotides: TGTGCCAGCTCAGCACAACAGGGCTCCTACGAGCAGTACTTC.

The rearrangement uses TRBV12-3 or TRBV12-4 and TRBJ1-1; the match to TRBD1 covers 7 bases. The J segment lost 11 bases and the V segment lost 2 bases, leaving 5 bases of the junction unmatched. The CDR3 has 12 amino acids. The chain's CDR3 is CASSLRQGKAFF. CDR3 nucleotides: TGTGCCAGCAGTTTACGACAGGGTAAGGCTTTCTTT.

V usage is TRBV4-2 and J usage is TRBJ2-1; 10 bases map to TRBD1. Germline CDR1 reads LGHNA; CDR2 reads YNFKEQ. V shed 4 bases, J shed 7 bases, and the junction held 4 bases outside the gene matches. This CDR3 contains 14 residues. CDR3 protein: CASSRGTGENEQFF. The CDR3 DNA reads as TGTGCCAGCAGCCGTGGGACAGGGGAAAATGAGCAGTTCTTC.

This clone was picked up one time. This rearrangement joins TRBV10-2 to TRBJ1-2, with unresolved D. The CDR3 extends over 13 amino acids. With 3 bases removed from V and 7 bases from J, the gap between germline ends came to 12 bases. The germline CDR1 and CDR2 sequences are WSHSY and SAAADI. This CDR3 reads CASSDKGMGGYTF. The CDR3 bases are TGCGCCAGCAGTGATAAGGGTATGGGTGGCTACACCTTC.

The chain couples TRBV7-9 to TRBJ1-6; the D is unclear. The germline V gene encodes CDR1 SEHNR and CDR2 FQNEAQ (reference sequence). This CDR3 comprises 14 residues. V was pared by 2 bases and J by 5 bases, with 7 bases between. The CDR3 DNA reads as TGTGCCAGCAGCTTAAGTCGGAATAATTCACCCCTCCACTTT. It is translated as CASSLSRNNSPLHF.

DNA of the CDR3: TGTGCCAGCAGCCGGACAGTCCGGAGGAGGGAGCTGTTTTTT. Its protein product is CASSRTVRRRELFF. The V and J genes are TRBV14 and TRBJ2-2, with a weak D call TRBD1 (6 bases). This CDR3 is built from 14 residues. V gave up 4 bases and J gave up 9 bases, with 15 bases separating them. Germline values: CDR1 SGHDN, CDR2 FVKESK.

The V and J genes are TRBV7-3 and TRBJ2-1; D perhaps matches TRBD2 (6 bases). With 1 base removed from V and 5 bases from J, the gap between germline ends came to 12 bases. The CDR3 consists of 15 residues. In germline, CDR1 is SGHTA, CDR2 FQGTGA. CDR3 residues: CASSLRGTWDNEQFF. The CDR3, as DNA: TGTGCCAGCAGCTTAAGAGGGACTTGGGACAATGAGCAGTTCTTC.